This TCR beta chain was recovered during a study of shared clonotypes between healthy human individuals. In the study overall: A donor's plate count was three for CD4 naive and three for CD4 memory; CD8 naive had two and CD8 memory one.

For every subset, genomic DNA was evenly distributed across several immunoSEQ plates. Profiled with immunoSEQ multiplex PCR; TCRdb holds only in-frame clones, not every one. In the table there are nearly 1,000,000 clones, approximately 80% of which are singletons. In its sample, this clone was seen once. The antigen remains unidentified. Overall study results and limits: Although depth was large, rarefaction showed that sequencing of the sorted subsets was incomplete. Non-shared clonotypes had lower generation probabilities than those shared by all four donors.

CDR3 length: 15 amino acids. The junction had 7 bases not matched to a gene; V was cut back by 6 bases and J by 0 bases. Germline lookup yields CDR1 MNHNS and CDR2 SASEGT. The sequence derives from a man younger than 30 in good health. The sequenced sample consisted of memory CD4+ T cells sorted from blood. This sample's subset: CD45RA-negative fraction. The chain links TRBV6-1 to TRBJ2-7; 8 bases are shared with TRBD1. The CDR3 DNA is TGTGCCAGCAGCCGCGACAGGGGATCCTCCTACGAGCAGTACTTC. This sequence encodes CASSRDRGSSYEQYF.